One sample yielded the 29 T cell receptor beta chains listed below, sequenced in a study of beta chain features in type 1 diabetes. TCRB transcripts that were expressed got sequenced, as all of the isolated RNA had been reverse transcribed. Libraries were prepared by immunoSEQ multiplex PCR; TCRdb keeps only in-frame clonotypes and omits some of them. The table includes approximately 150,000 clones, more than 9% detected once. Material for sequencing was naive CD4+ T cells from blood. These TCRs come from a man aged 18 to 30 in good health.

This clone was picked up a small number of times. This sequence joins TRBV6-5 and TRBJ2-4, with D tentatively TRBD2 (6 bases). Looked up from germline, CDR1 is MNHEY and CDR2 is SVGAGI. This CDR3 has 14 amino acids. Deletions cut 8 bases from V and 0 bases from J, with 11 bases between. The chain's CDR3 is CASGSGVAKNIQYF. CDR3 nucleotides: TGTGCCAGCGGGTCGGGAGTAGCCAAAAACATTCAGTACTTC.

This clone was counted ten times or more. This chain connects TRBV7-2 to TRBJ2-3, with 7 positions matching TRBD2. Germline-derived CDR1 and CDR2 are SGHTA and FQGNSA. The CDR3 runs to 15 residues. Losses at the gene ends were 3 bases for V and 1 base for J; bases not matched to a gene: 4. CDR3 residues: CASSFVAGGTDTQYF. Written as DNA, the CDR3 is TGTGCCAGCAGCTTTGTGGCGGGGGGCACAGATACGCAGTATTTT. The complete variable domain, with remaining parts taken from reference TRBV7-2 and TRBJ2-3, reads GAGVSQSPSNKVTEKGKDVELRCDPISGHTALYWYRQSLGQGLEFLIYFQGNSAPDKSGLPSDRFSAERTGGSVSTLTIQRTQQEDSAVYLCASSFVAGGTDTQYFGPGTRLTVL.

This clone was counted between two and nine times. This chain links TRBV28 with TRBJ2-7, with D possibly being TRBD2 (6 bases). This CDR3 is 12 amino acids long. Germline CDR1 MDHEN, CDR2 SYDVKM. V lost 6 bases to trimming and J lost 6 bases, with 12 bases between them. CDR3: CASRPPGGEQYF. The CDR3 bases are TGTGCCAGCAGACCCCCCGGGGGCGAGCAGTACTTC.

In its sample, this clone was seen a few times. The DNA of the CDR3 is TGTGCCAGCAGCGCGACGGTCAGGGGTAGGGTGGAGACCCAGTACTTC. Translated, it gives CASSATVRGRVETQYF. The V and J genes are TRBV9 and TRBJ2-5; TRBD1 might be the D (6 bases). The CDR3 is 16 amino acids. The V end lost 3 bases, the J end lost 5 bases, and 20 bases lay between the germline ends. Germline lookup yields CDR1 SGDLS and CDR2 YYNGEE.

The rearrangement uses TRBV5-4 and TRBJ2-7, with 10 bases matching TRBD2. This CDR3 has 15 amino acids. Germline values: CDR1 SGHNT, CDR2 YYREEE (reference sequence). V lost 3 bases and J lost 3; bases outside the gene matches: 6. The DNA for the CDR3 is TGTGCCAGCAGCTCAAGCGGGGGGGGTCACTACGAGCAGTACTTC. This translates into CASSSSGGGHYEQYF.

The table lists this clone with a few counts. This rearrangement joins TRBV30 to TRBJ1-4, with a tentative D call TRBD1 (5 bases). CDR3 length: 11 residues. Germline V lookup: CDR1 GTSNPN, CDR2 SVGIG (reference sequence). V gave up 1 base and J gave up 10 bases, with 7 bases separating them. The CDR3 spells CAWSGGGKLFF. The CDR3 nucleotides read TGTGCCTGGAGTGGGGGCGGAAAACTGTTTTTT.

This clone has more than one count but fewer than ten. J is TRBJ2-7 and V is TRBV19, with 10 nucleotides matching TRBD1. V trimming: 9 bases; J trimming: 4 bases; junction bases outside the gene matches: 9. CDR3 length: 14 residues. Germline V gene sequence: CDR1 LNHDA, CDR2 SQIVND (reference sequence). CDR3 DNA sequence: TGTGCCAGCGGTCCCGGGACAGGGGTTTACGAGCAGTACTTC. This translates into CASGPGTGVYEQYF.

This sequence joins TRBV6-5 and TRBJ2-2; D is ambiguous. The CDR3 contains 12 residues. CDR1 is MNHEY, CDR2 SVGAGI, per germline. Trimming shortened V by 6 bases and J by 4 bases, and 6 bases separated the two germline ends. CDR3 loop: CASRKSTGELFF. The DNA of the CDR3 is TGTGCCAGCAGAAAGAGCACCGGGGAGCTGTTTTTT.

The sample holds many counts of this clone. V is TRBV4-3 and J is TRBJ2-2; D call uncertain. The V gene's germline CDR1 is LGHNA and CDR2 YSLEER. Trimming took 0 bases from V and 6 from J, leaving 5 bases between them. This CDR3 has 13 residues. The CDR3 region has the DNA TGCGCCAGCAGCCAAGATTTAGCCGGGGAGCTGTTTTTT. Protein: CASSQDLAGELFF.

This clone turned up a few times. This chain uses TRBV2 with TRBJ2-7; possibly TRBD1 for D (5 bases). Trimming removed 7 bases at V and 4 bases at J, with 14 bases between. The CDR3 is made up of 13 amino acids. The germline V gene has CDR1 SNHLY and CDR2 FYNNEI. The CDR3 is CASKQGRLYEQYF. Written as DNA, the CDR3 is TGTGCCAGCAAGCAGGGAAGGCTATACGAGCAGTACTTC.

This clone was counted between two and nine times. The CDR3 spells CASSDRSDRVGGYTF. The CDR3 coding sequence is TGTGCCAGCAGTGATAGATCGGACAGGGTGGGTGGCTACACCTTC. The chain joins TRBV25-1 to TRBJ1-2; 8 nucleotides align to TRBD1. Losses at the gene ends were 3 bases for V and 7 bases for J; bases not matched to a gene: 10. The CDR3 length is 15 residues. CDR1 MGHDK and CDR2 SYGVNS come from the germline V gene.

In this sample, this clone turned up many times. Other nucleotide sequences from this sample produce the same CDR3. The V call is TRBV28, the J call TRBJ2-6; a possible D gene is TRBD2 (6 bases). The CDR3 runs to 17 residues. Germline V gene sequence: CDR1 MDHEN, CDR2 SYDVKM. V gave up 4 bases and J gave up 0 bases, with 13 bases separating them. CDR3 loop: CASSSGTGLSGANVLTF. The CDR3, as DNA: TGTGCCAGCAGTTCCGGGACGGGACTCTCTGGGGCCAACGTCCTGACTTTC.

There are a few counts of this clone. The rearrangement joins TRBV28 to TRBJ1-6; the D gene is possibly TRBD1 (5 bases). V lost 6 bases and J 10 bases, leaving 13 bases between the germline ends. Germline V gives CDR1 MDHEN, CDR2 SYDVKM. The CDR3 runs to 13 residues. The CDR3, as DNA: TGTGCCAGCAGCCCGTCAGGGTACTCACCCCTCCACTTT. It codes for CASSPSGYSPLHF. The whole variable domain, remainder taken from reference TRBV28 and TRBJ1-6, is DVKVTQSSRYLVKRTGEKVFLECVQDMDHENMFWYRQDPGLGLRLIYFSYDVKMKEKGDIPEGYSVSREKKERFSLILESASTNQTSMYLCASSPSGYSPLHFGNGTRLTVT.

The chain uses TRBV7-2 and TRBJ2-2; 7 bases match TRBD1. V shed 5 bases and J 5 bases; nucleotides not matched to a gene: 8. Per the germline V gene, CDR1 is SGHTA and CDR2 is FQGNSA. This CDR3 comprises 15 residues. CDR3 sequence: CASSPSGGRTGELFF. In nucleotides, the CDR3 is TGTGCCAGCAGCCCTTCAGGGGGACGAACCGGGGAGCTGTTTTTT.

V usage is TRBV6-5 and J usage is TRBJ2-3, with D perhaps TRBD1 (6 bases). The germline V gene encodes CDR1 MNHEY and CDR2 SVGAGI. V lost 6 bases and J lost 0, with 13 bases in between. CDR3 size: 15 residues. The CDR3 is CASRRGGFSTDTQYF. The DNA of the CDR3 is TGTGCCAGCAGAAGAGGGGGATTCAGCACAGATACGCAGTATTTT.

V gene TRBV7-2 combines with J gene TRBJ2-7, with a weak D call TRBD1 (6 bases). Trimming left V 5 bases short and J 2 bases short, with 13 bases between. The CDR3 spans 14 residues. Germline CDR1 reads SGHTA; CDR2 reads FQGNSA. Written as DNA, the CDR3 is TGTGCCAGCAGCCAACAGGGTCCGCCCTACGAGCAGTACTTC. Protein sequence: CASSQQGPPYEQYF.

This rearrangement joins TRBV27 to TRBJ2-1, with TRBD2 matching 12 bases. Germline V gene sequence: CDR1 MNHEY, CDR2 SMNVEV (reference sequence). V was pared by 5 bases and J by 10 bases, with 18 bases of the junction left unmatched. This CDR3 contains 18 residues. Here the CDR3 reads CASSPWTGGLAGGREQFF. In DNA, the CDR3 is TGTGCCAGCAGTCCCTGGACAGGGGGGCTAGCGGGGGGGCGGGAGCAGTTCTTC.

This clone was counted a few times. The CDR3 DNA is TGTGCCAGCAGCCAAGGTTCCTTGGAGGGGATCTCCTATAATTCACCCCTCCACTTT. Translated, it gives CASSQGSLEGISYNSPLHF. The gene calls are TRBV4-2 and TRBJ1-6; weak D call: TRBD1 (5 bases). Germline CDR1 and CDR2: LGHNA and YNFKEQ. The V and J ends lost 1 base and 0 bases respectively, with 16 bases between them. CDR3 length: 19 residues.

The chain couples TRBV11-3 to TRBJ2-4; maybe TRBD2 (6 bases). V lost 1 base and J lost 4, with 23 bases in between. The CDR3 loop spans 19 amino acids. CDR1 and CDR2 from the germline V gene are SGHNT and YENEEA. The CDR3 sequence is CASSLGGGWRDGVKNIQYF. The CDR3 region has the DNA TGTGCCAGCAGCTTAGGAGGTGGTTGGAGGGACGGGGTAAAAAACATTCAGTACTTC. Filled out from reference TRBV11-3 and TRBJ2-4, the complete variable domain reads EAGVVQSPRYKIIEKKQPVAFWCNPISGHNTLYWYLQNLGQGPELLIRYENEEAVDDSQLPKDRFSAERLKGVDSTLKIQPAELGDSAVYLCASSLGGGWRDGVKNIQYFGAGTRLSVL.

This clone came up a few times. This sequence joins TRBV4-2 and TRBJ2-2; the D is unclear. V dropped 1 base and J dropped 2 bases, with 11 bases sitting between them. The CDR3 is 16 amino acids. Germline V gene lookup returns CDR1 LGHNA and CDR2 YNFKEQ. The CDR3 is CASSQGPGRNTGELFF. In DNA, the CDR3 is TGTGCCAGCAGCCAAGGACCGGGTAGAAACACCGGGGAGCTGTTTTTT.

Ten or more counts support this clone. This chain links TRBV10-3 with TRBJ2-1; D may be TRBD2 (6 bases). Trimming pared 0 bases from V and 8 bases from J, leaving 11 bases between. The CDR3 is 14 residues long. CDR1 is ENHRY, CDR2 SYGVKD, per germline. CDR3 DNA: TGTGCCATCAGTGAGTCAGGTGGGACTCATGAGCAGTTCTTC. Amino acids: CAISESGGTHEQFF.

This clone was observed a few times. The chain carries TRBV5-5 and TRBJ2-7, with TRBD1 identical over 8 bases. V was pared by 3 bases and J by 4 bases, with 9 bases of the junction left unmatched. Looked up from germline, CDR1 is SGHKS and CDR2 is YYEKEE (reference sequence). The CDR3 is made up of 15 amino acids. Here the CDR3 reads CASSSLDRVLYEQYF. DNA of the CDR3: TGTGCCAGCAGCTCCTTGGACAGGGTTCTTTACGAGCAGTACTTC.

This clone was observed a handful of times. The CDR3, as DNA: TGTGCCAGCAGCTTCAGTGGTTATGAGCAGTACTTC. Residues: CASSFSGYEQYF. The rearrangement links TRBV7-2 to TRBJ2-7; D is undetermined. The CDR3 extends over 12 amino acids. Trimming pared 3 bases from V and 7 bases from J, leaving 10 bases between. Looked up from germline, CDR1 is SGHTA and CDR2 is FQGNSA.

The J gene is TRBJ1-5, the V gene TRBV19; no firm D call. CDR1 and CDR2 (germline): LNHDA, SQIVND (reference sequence). The CDR3 has 15 amino acids. V dropped 3 bases and J dropped 1 base, with 10 bases sitting between them. CDR3 sequence: CASSMGARSNQPQHF. The CDR3 bases are TGTGCCAGTAGTATGGGAGCCCGGAGCAATCAGCCCCAGCATTTT.

The chain combines TRBV6-4 with TRBJ1-2; a possible D gene is TRBD1 (6 bases). Trimming pared 6 bases from V and 7 bases from J, leaving 15 bases between. The CDR3 extends over 13 amino acids. Per germline, CDR1 MRHNA and CDR2 SNTAGT. CDR3 DNA sequence: TGTGCCAGCAGGGACAGTAATCGGGGTGGCTACACCTTC. Protein sequence: CASRDSNRGGYTF.

In this sample, this clone turned up a few times. The sample holds other DNA sequences that translate to the same CDR3. V is TRBV7-2 and J is TRBJ2-3, with D unresolved. V shed 3 bases and J shed 0 bases, with 7 bases lying between them. The CDR3 extends over 14 amino acids. CDR1 SGHTA and CDR2 FQGNSA come from the germline V gene. CDR3: CASSLRGSTDTQYF. The CDR3, as DNA: TGTGCCAGCAGCTTGAGAGGTAGCACAGATACGCAGTATTTT.

V and J are TRBV14 and TRBJ2-1; 15 bases fit TRBD2. The germline gives CDR1 SGHDN, CDR2 FVKESK. This CDR3 contains 20 residues. V lost 3 bases, J lost 5 bases, and 14 bases stayed unmatched. The DNA of the CDR3 is TGTGCCAGCAGCCACCCGGGACCTGGACTAGCGGGGGGGCTGCACAATGAGCAGTTCTTC. It specifies CASSHPGPGLAGGLHNEQFF. Using reference TRBV14 and TRBJ2-1 for the parts outside the CDR3, the full variable domain is EAGVTQFPSHSVIEKGQTVTLRCDPISGHDNLYWYRRVMGKEIKFLLHFVKESKQDESGMPNNRFLAERTGGTYSTLKVQPAELEDSGVYFCASSHPGPGLAGGLHNEQFFGPGTRLTVL.

This chain joins TRBV6-4 and TRBJ2-4, with 8 bases matching TRBD1. The V and J ends lost 2 bases and 2 bases, in that order; junction bases with no gene match: 8. The CDR3 is 17 amino acids. CDR1 and CDR2 (germline): MRHNA, SNTAGT. The chain's CDR3 is CASSDPDRGLPKNIQYF. CDR3 bases: TGTGCCAGCAGTGACCCCGACAGGGGTCTTCCCAAAAACATTCAGTACTTC.

J is TRBJ2-1 and V is TRBV7-9, with D possibly TRBD1 on 6 matching bases. This CDR3 has 15 residues. Trimming took off 1 base at V and 6 bases at J, with 13 bases between the two ends. Germline-derived CDR1 and CDR2 are SEHNR and FQNEAQ (reference sequence). CDR3: CASSLVGARLNEQFF. The CDR3 DNA reads as TGTGCCAGCAGCTTAGTGGGGGCCCGACTCAATGAGCAGTTCTTC.